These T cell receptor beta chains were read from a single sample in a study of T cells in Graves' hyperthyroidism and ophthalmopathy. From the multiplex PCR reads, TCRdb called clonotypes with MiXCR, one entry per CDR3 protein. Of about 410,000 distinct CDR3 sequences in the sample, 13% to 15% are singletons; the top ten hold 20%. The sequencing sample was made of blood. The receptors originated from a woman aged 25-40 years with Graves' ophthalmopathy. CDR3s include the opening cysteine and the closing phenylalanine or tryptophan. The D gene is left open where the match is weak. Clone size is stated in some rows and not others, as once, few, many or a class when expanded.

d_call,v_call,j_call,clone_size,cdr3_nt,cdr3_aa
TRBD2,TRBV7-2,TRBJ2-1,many,TGTGCCAGCAGTCTAACGGGAGGCAGGGTATCAACCCGTGAGCAGTTCTTC,CASSLTGGRVSTREQFF
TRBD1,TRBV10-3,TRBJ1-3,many,TGTGCCATCAGTCTCCAGACAGGGGGGGAAGCTGGAAACACCATATATTTT,CAISLQTGGEAGNTIYF
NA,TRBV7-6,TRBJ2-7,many,TGTGCCAGCAAAGTAGACAGGAGCTCCTACGAGCAGTACTTC,CASKVDRSSYEQYF
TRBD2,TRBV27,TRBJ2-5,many,TGTGCCAGCAGGCCTAGCGGCGACCAAGAGACCCAGTACTTC,CASRPSGDQETQYF
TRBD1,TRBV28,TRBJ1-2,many,TGTGCCAGCAGCGAACAGGGGGCCGGGGGCTGCACCTTC,CASSEQGAGGCTF
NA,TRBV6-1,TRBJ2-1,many,TGTGCCAGCAGTGGAACAGGTCCTCACAATGAGCAGTTCTTC,CASSGTGPHNEQFF
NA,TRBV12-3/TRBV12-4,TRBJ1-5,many,TGTGCCAGCAGTTGGCAGGGTGATCAGCCCCAGCATTTT,CASSWQGDQPQHF
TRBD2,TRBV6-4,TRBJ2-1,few,TGTGCCAGCCAGACCGAAAGCGGGGGGGCAGGCCATGAGCAGTTCTTC,CASQTESGGAGHEQFF
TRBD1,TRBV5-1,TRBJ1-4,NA,TGCGCCAGCAGCTTGCACAGTCCCGGGACAGAAGAAAAACTGTTTTTT,CASSLHSPGTEEKLFF
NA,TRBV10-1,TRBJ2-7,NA,TGCGCCAGCAGCGACGGAACCTACGAGCAGTACTTC,CASSDGTYEQYF
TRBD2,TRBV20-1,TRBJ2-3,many,TGCAGTGCTCCCGGACTAGCGGGCTATGGCACAGATACGCAGTATTTT,CSAPGLAGYGTDTQYF
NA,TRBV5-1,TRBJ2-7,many,TGCGCCAGCAGCTTGGCCGCGAAAAGTACCTACGAGCAGTACTTC,CASSLAAKSTYEQYF
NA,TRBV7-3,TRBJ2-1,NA,TGTGCCAGCAGCCCCCTTGGACAGATGTACAATGAGCAGTTCTTC,CASSPLGQMYNEQFF
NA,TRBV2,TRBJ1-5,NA,TGTGCCAGCAGTGAGGTAGCGGGGGGAGTAAGACAGCCCCAGCATTTT,CASSEVAGGVRQPQHF
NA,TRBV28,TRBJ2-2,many,TGTGCCAGCAGTTTAGGGGAATCCACCGGGGAGCTGTTTTTT,CASSLGESTGELFF
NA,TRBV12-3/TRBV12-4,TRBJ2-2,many,TGTGCCATACTGTTTCGCGGGGAGCTGTTTTTT,CAILFRGELFF
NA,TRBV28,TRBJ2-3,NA,TGTGCCAGCAGTTTGGTTGACTCGATCGGCACAGATACACGGTATTTT,CASSLVDSIGTDTRYF
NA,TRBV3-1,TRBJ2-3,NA,TGTGCCAGCAGCCAAGTTCTAGGGGAAGATACGCAGTATTTT,CASSQVLGEDTQYF
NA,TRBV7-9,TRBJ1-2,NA,TGTGCCAGCAGCTTAAACAACTTGGGCTATGGCTACACCTTC,CASSLNNLGYGYTF
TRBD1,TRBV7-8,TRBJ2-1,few,TGTGCCAGCAGCTTAGGACAGGGGCTCAATGAGCAGTTCTTC,CASSLGQGLNEQFF
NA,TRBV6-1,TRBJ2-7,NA,TGTGCCAGCAGTGAAAGGGGAGACAGGATGAATGGCGAGCAGTACTTC,CASSERGDRMNGEQYF
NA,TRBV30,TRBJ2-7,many,TGTGCCTGGAGTTGGTCGGCCGGGTCCTACGAGCAGTACTTC,CAWSWSAGSYEQYF
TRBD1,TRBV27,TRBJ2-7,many,TGTGCCAGCAGTTCAATACAGGGGTTGTTTAACGAGCAGTACTTC,CASSSIQGLFNEQYF
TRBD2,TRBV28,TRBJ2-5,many,TGTGCCAGCAGTTTAGAGCGGGAGGCCCAGTACTTC,CASSLEREAQYF
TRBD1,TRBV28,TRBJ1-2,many,TGTGCCAGCAGTAGCCGGGACAGGGCCTATGGCTACACCTTC,CASSSRDRAYGYTF
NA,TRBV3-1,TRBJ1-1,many,TGTGCCAGCAGCCTAGGACAAGAGAACACTGAAGCTTTCTTT,CASSLGQENTEAFF
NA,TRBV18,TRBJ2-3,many,TGTGCCACCCGTATTGAGGGCCCCCCAGATACGCAGTATTTT,CATRIEGPPDTQYF
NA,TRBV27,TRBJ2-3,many,TGTGCCAGCAGTATCCGAACTTGGGATACGCAGTATTTT,CASSIRTWDTQYF
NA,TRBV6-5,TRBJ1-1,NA,TGTGCCAGCAGTTACGTTTGGGGGAGTGAAGCTTTCTTT,CASSYVWGSEAFF
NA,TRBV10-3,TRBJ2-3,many,TGTGCCATCAGTGAGTCGGACGCTAGCACAGATACGCAGTATTTT,CAISESDASTDTQYF
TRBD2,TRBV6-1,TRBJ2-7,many,TGTGCCAGCAGTGAAGTGGGACAGGGGACTAGCGGGGGGGCCTACGAGCAGTACTTC,CASSEVGQGTSGGAYEQYF
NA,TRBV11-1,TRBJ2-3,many,TGTGCCAGCAGCTTTACAGTTTCCACAGATACGCAGTATTTT,CASSFTVSTDTQYF
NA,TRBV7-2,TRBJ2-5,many,TGTGCCAGCAGCTTAGGGCCAGGGGTGGTGGCCCAGTACTTC,CASSLGPGVVAQYF
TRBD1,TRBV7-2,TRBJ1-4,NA,TGTGCCAGCGGAGGGACAGACCTTAATGAAAAACTGTTTTTT,CASGGTDLNEKLFF
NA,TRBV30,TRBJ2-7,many,TGTGCCTGGATGTCGCTGACGACCTACGAGCAGTACTTC,CAWMSLTTYEQYF
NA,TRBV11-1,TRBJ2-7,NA,TGTGCCAGCAGCCCTCGTGCAGGGTGGATGTACGAGCAGTACTTC,CASSPRAGWMYEQYF
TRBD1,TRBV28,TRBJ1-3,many,TGTGCCAGCAGTTCGACAGGGAACGGAAACACCATATATTTT,CASSSTGNGNTIYF
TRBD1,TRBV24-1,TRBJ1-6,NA,TGTGCCACGCTTCCCGGGACAGATAATTCACCCCTCCACTTT,CATLPGTDNSPLHF
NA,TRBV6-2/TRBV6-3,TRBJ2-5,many,TGTGCCAGCAGCTTGAGAGGCCGAGCGGTTTCTCTCGAGACCCAGTACTTC,CASSLRGRAVSLETQYF
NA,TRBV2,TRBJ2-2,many,TGTGCCAGCGAGACAGCGAACACCGGGGAGCTGTTTTTT,CASETANTGELFF
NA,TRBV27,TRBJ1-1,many,TGTGCCAGCAGTTTAAGGGGGAAAGCTTTCTTT,CASSLRGKAFF
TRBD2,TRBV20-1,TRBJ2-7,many,TGCAGTCAGATAGCGGGGAGCTCCTACGAGCAGTACTTC,CSQIAGSSYEQYF
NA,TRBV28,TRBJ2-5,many,TGTGCCAGCAGTTACGATTCTGGGGGTTACGGGACCCAGTACTTC,CASSYDSGGYGTQYF
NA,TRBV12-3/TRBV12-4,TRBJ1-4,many,TGTGCCAGCAGTTATCTCGGGGAAGAAAAACTGTTTTTT,CASSYLGEEKLFF
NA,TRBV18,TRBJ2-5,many,TGTGCCAGCTCCCCGCGGGTCGGGAAAGAGACCCAGTACTTC,CASSPRVGKETQYF
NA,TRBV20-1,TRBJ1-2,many,TGCAGTGCCCAACCGGCAGCCACGGATACTAACTATGGCTACACCTTC,CSAQPAATDTNYGYTF
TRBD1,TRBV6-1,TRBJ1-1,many,TGTGCCAGCAAGGAAACAGGGGTGAACACTGAAGCTTTCTTT,CASKETGVNTEAFF
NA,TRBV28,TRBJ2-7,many,TGTGCCAGCAGCTTCGGGGGGCTGTACGAGCAGTACTTC,CASSFGGLYEQYF